This entry lists 25 T cell receptor beta chains sequenced from one sample in a study of cytomegalovirus exposure and HLA in healthy donors. PCR employed 60 Vbeta and 13 Jbeta primers. The repertoire was sequenced with immunoSEQ multiplex PCR; TCRdb's copy has only in-frame clones and lacks some. This sample carries about 200,000 clones, around three quarters of them seen once, and the ten largest clones take less than 2%. Material: PBMCs. These TCRs come from a man under 40 in good health and CMV-seronegative.

A few counts support this clone. In DNA, the CDR3 is TGCGCCAGCAGCTGGGGACTAGCGGGAGCCACAGATACGCAGTATTTT. Translation: CASSWGLAGATDTQYF. The chain joins TRBV5-1 to TRBJ2-3, with TRBD2 matching over 14 bases. V shed 3 bases and J 2 bases; nucleotides not matched to a gene: 2. The CDR3 has 16 residues. CDR1 is SGHRS, CDR2 YFSETQ, per germline.

J is TRBJ1-4 and V is TRBV2, with D possibly TRBD1 on 6 matching bases. The CDR3 spans 13 residues. With 7 bases removed from V and 8 bases from J, the gap between germline ends came to 14 bases. CDR1 is SNHLY and CDR2 is FYNNEI in the germline V gene. CDR3 nucleotides: TGTGCCAGCAACCAACAGGGAGGGGAAAAACTGTTTTTT. The encoded protein is CASNQQGGEKLFF. Complete variable domain (other parts from reference TRBV2 and TRBJ1-4): EPEVTQTPSHQVTQMGQEVILRCVPISNHLYFYWYRQILGQKVEFLVSFYNNEISEKSEIFDDQFSVERPDGSNFTLKIRSTKLEDSAMYFCASNQQGGEKLFFGSGTQLSVL.

This clone was observed once. This sequence joins TRBV7-6 and TRBJ2-7; 11 positions match TRBD1. Germline lookup yields CDR1 SGHVS and CDR2 FNYEAQ. The CDR3 spans 15 residues. Losses at the gene ends were 5 bases for V and 1 base for J; bases not matched to a gene: 4. This CDR3 reads CASSPGTGGSYEQYF. CDR3 nucleotides: TGTGCCAGCAGCCCCGGGACAGGGGGTTCCTACGAGCAGTACTTC.

This clone was seen a handful of times. The chain is built from TRBV18 and TRBJ2-7; tentatively, D is TRBD1 (6 bases). This CDR3 is 15 amino acids long. Per the germline V gene, CDR1 is KGHSH and CDR2 is LQKENI. The ends were cut back, 2 bases at V and 5 bases at J, with 16 bases in the middle. For the CDR3, the DNA is TGTGCCAGCTCACCAACGAGGGACATGCAGCACGAGCAGTACTTC. Translated, it gives CASSPTRDMQHEQYF.

This clone was detected only once. This chain connects TRBV7-3 to TRBJ2-1; 8 nucleotides line up with TRBD2. There are 15 residues in the CDR3. The junction had 3 bases not matched to a gene; V was cut back by 3 bases and J by 2 bases. From germline, CDR1 is SGHTA and CDR2 FQGTGA. The CDR3 loop reads CASSLMREAYNEQFF. The CDR3, as DNA: TGTGCCAGCAGCTTGATGCGGGAGGCCTACAATGAGCAGTTCTTC. Complete variable domain (other parts from reference TRBV7-3 and TRBJ2-1): GAGVSQTPSNKVTEKGKYVELRCDPISGHTALYWYRQSLGQGPEFLIYFQGTGAADDSGLPNDRFFAVRPEGSVSTLKIQRTERGDSAVYLCASSLMREAYNEQFFGPGTRLTVL.

The gene calls are TRBV19 and TRBJ1-1, with unresolved D. CDR3 length: 15 amino acids. V was cut by 0 bases and J by 2 bases, with 10 bases left in between. Germline V gives CDR1 LNHDA, CDR2 SQIVND (reference sequence). CDR3 sequence: CASSIDGGFNTEAFF. The CDR3 nucleotides are TGTGCCAGTAGTATAGACGGAGGATTTAACACTGAAGCTTTCTTT.

This sequence joins TRBV19 and TRBJ1-5; a weak D match, TRBD1 (6 bases). From germline, CDR1 is LNHDA and CDR2 SQIVND (reference sequence). V lost 7 bases to trimming and J lost 0 bases, with 10 bases between them. CDR3 length equals 14 residues. The CDR3 protein is CASMTGVSNQPQHF. DNA of the CDR3: TGTGCCAGTATGACAGGAGTTAGCAATCAGCCCCAGCATTTT.

DNA for the CDR3: TGTGCCAGCTCACCACTGCTAGCAAGAGGCGGTGAGCAGTTCTTC. It codes for CASSPLLARGGEQFF. This chain joins TRBV18 and TRBJ2-1; D might be TRBD2 (5 bases). Germline V gives CDR1 KGHSH, CDR2 LQKENI. This CDR3 contains 15 residues. Trimming stripped 1 base from V and 9 bases from J, with 16 bases between.

This chain connects TRBV5-1 to TRBJ1-2, with TRBD1 matching 9 bases. The CDR3 covers 16 residues. Germline-derived CDR1 and CDR2 are SGHRS and YFSETQ. V shed 0 bases, J shed 8 bases, and the junction held 11 bases outside the gene matches. DNA for the CDR3: TGCGCCAGCAGCTTGGATTCGAGACAGGGGGAGCACGGCTACACCTTC. Residues: CASSLDSRQGEHGYTF.

This sequence joins TRBV7-8 and TRBJ1-2; maybe TRBD1 (6 bases). Per germline, CDR1 SGHVS and CDR2 FQNEAQ. The V end was cut by 4 bases, the J end by 7 bases, with 10 bases between. CDR3 length: 12 amino acids. The CDR3 here is CASSYLDSGYTF. The DNA of the CDR3 is TGTGCCAGCAGCTATTTGGACAGTGGCTACACCTTC.

The chain employs TRBV5-6 and TRBJ2-7, with TRBD1 matching over 9 bases. The V segment lost 2 bases and the J segment 4 bases; nucleotides outside the gene matches: 4. This CDR3 is 14 amino acids long. CDR1 and CDR2 (germline): SGHDT, YYEEEE. The CDR3 DNA reads as TGTGCCAGCAGCTTCCTCGGGACAGGGTACGAGCAGTACTTC. This encodes CASSFLGTGYEQYF.

V gene TRBV5-1 combines with J gene TRBJ2-3; 9 positions agree with TRBD2. Germline CDR1 is SGHRS and CDR2 is YFSETQ. The CDR3 loop spans 20 amino acids. The trim removed 0 bases at V and 1 base at J, leaving 15 bases unmatched. CDR3: CASSLDPGVRAGGRTDTQYF. As DNA, the CDR3 is TGCGCCAGCAGCTTGGATCCAGGGGTGAGGGCGGGAGGGCGCACAGATACGCAGTATTTT.

This chain joins TRBV4-1 and TRBJ1-4; D is unclear. The V and J ends lost 1 base and 8 bases respectively, with 14 bases between them. This CDR3 is 15 amino acids long. Germline values: CDR1 MGHRA, CDR2 YSYEKL. CDR3 nucleotide sequence: TGCGCCAGCAGCCAAGTATCGGGGATTCAGGAAAAACTGTTTTTT. Translating it yields CASSQVSGIQEKLFF.

The chain joins TRBV6-1 to TRBJ1-5, with TRBD1 identical over 10 bases. CDR1 and CDR2 from the germline V gene are MNHNS and SASEGT. V lost 6 bases and J lost 6; bases outside the gene matches: 2. The CDR3 has 13 residues. The CDR3 coding sequence is TGTGCCAGCAGCCGGACAGGGGGTCAGCCCCAGCATTTT. Translation gives CASSRTGGQPQHF.

The chain employs TRBV28 and TRBJ1-1; a possible D gene is TRBD1 (5 bases). The germline V and J ends were trimmed by 10 bases and 2 bases, with 20 bases remaining between them. Germline V gives CDR1 MDHEN, CDR2 SYDVKM. CDR3 length: 15 amino acids. CDR3 sequence (DNA): TGTGCCACCCTTGGGGGGGTGCTCGGTAACACTGAAGCTTTCTTT. As protein: CATLGGVLGNTEAFF. Looking up the rest from reference TRBV28 and TRBJ1-1 gives the full variable domain: DVKVTQSSRYLVKRTGEKVFLECVQDMDHENMFWYRQDPGLGLRLIYFSYDVKMKEKGDIPEGYSVSREKKERFSLILESASTNQTSMYLCATLGGVLGNTEAFFGQGTRLTVV.

The CDR3 sequence: CASSEPKGGEQYF. CDR3 sequence (DNA): TGTGCCAGCAGTGAACCGAAGGGAGGCGAGCAGTACTTC. This chain connects TRBV25-1 to TRBJ2-7; the D gene is possibly TRBD2 (6 bases). V was shortened by 2 bases and J by 6 bases, with 11 bases between the two germline ends. The CDR3 is 13 amino acids. CDR1 and CDR2 from the germline V gene are MGHDK and SYGVNS.

The chain carries TRBV14 and TRBJ2-1; maybe TRBD1 (6 bases). This CDR3 contains 13 residues. Per the germline V gene, CDR1 is SGHDN and CDR2 is FVKESK. The V end lost 5 bases, the J end lost 12 bases, and 17 bases lay between the germline ends. The CDR3: CASSGPQGFTQFF. CDR3 bases: TGTGCCAGCAGCGGTCCACAGGGATTTACGCAGTTCTTC. The full variable domain, completed using reference TRBV14 and TRBJ2-1, is EAGVTQFPSHSVIEKGQTVTLRCDPISGHDNLYWYRRVMGKEIKFLLHFVKESKQDESGMPNNRFLAERTGGTYSTLKVQPAELEDSGVYFCASSGPQGFTQFFGPGTRLTVL.

The chain is built from TRBV27 and TRBJ2-5; D is possibly TRBD1 (6 bases). Between the trimmed V and J ends, which lost 1 base and 0 bases, there was a span of 9 bases. Germline CDR1 and CDR2: MNHEY and SMNVEV (reference sequence). This CDR3 has 15 residues. CDR3 protein: CASSLWAGDQETQYF. The CDR3 region has the DNA TGTGCCAGCAGTTTATGGGCAGGGGACCAAGAGACCCAGTACTTC.

This rearrangement joins TRBV18 to TRBJ1-2; TRBD1 matches at 7 bases. The CDR3 spans 15 residues. The J segment lost 6 bases and the V segment lost 3 bases, leaving 10 bases of the junction unmatched. The germline V gene encodes CDR1 KGHSH and CDR2 LQKENI. The CDR3 here is CASSPGQNRGNGYTF. DNA for the CDR3: TGTGCCAGCTCACCGGGTCAAAACAGGGGTAATGGCTACACCTTC.

The J gene is TRBJ1-2, the V gene TRBV14, with D possibly TRBD1 on 5 matching bases. The CDR3 is made up of 18 amino acids. Trimming pared 0 bases from V and 1 base from J, leaving 18 bases between. The germline gives CDR1 SGHDN, CDR2 FVKESK. CDR3 protein: CASSQEGRALWFNYGYTF. The CDR3, as DNA: TGTGCCAGCAGCCAAGAAGGCAGGGCCCTATGGTTTAACTATGGCTACACCTTC.

The rearrangement uses TRBV6-1 and TRBJ2-7; TRBD1 matches at 9 bases. CDR3 size: 13 residues. Trimming cost V 11 bases and J 1 base; bases outside gene matches: 6. Germline V gene data show CDR1 as MNHNS and CDR2 as SASEGT. The CDR3 sequence is CAGAGTGSYEQYF. The CDR3 DNA reads as TGTGCCGGAGCCGGGACAGGGTCCTACGAGCAGTACTTC.

The chain carries TRBV9 and TRBJ2-1; TRBD2 agrees at 14 bases. Unmatched junction bases numbered 5, after V lost 3 bases and J lost 9 bases. CDR3 length: 15 residues. Germline loops: CDR1 SGDLS, CDR2 YYNGEE. CDR3 sequence reads: CASSGTSGRFGEQFF. DNA of the CDR3: TGTGCCAGCAGCGGGACTAGCGGGAGGTTTGGTGAGCAGTTCTTC.

The chain joins TRBV6-1 to TRBJ1-5, with D perhaps matching TRBD1 (6 bases). V lost 8 bases and J 3 bases, leaving 8 bases between the germline ends. This CDR3 is built from 12 residues. Germline V CDR1 and CDR2: MNHNS, SASEGT. CDR3 nucleotide sequence: TGTGCCAGCGGACAGTTCAATCAGCCCCAGCATTTT. This gives the protein CASGQFNQPQHF.

This chain joins TRBV19 and TRBJ2-7, with 9 bases aligning to TRBD2. J lost 7 bases, V lost 3 bases, and 7 bases had no gene match. Germline V CDR1 and CDR2: LNHDA, SQIVND (reference sequence). The CDR3 is 14 residues long. CDR3 residues: CASSIYLAGREQYF. The CDR3 nucleotides read TGTGCCAGTAGTATTTATCTAGCGGGACGGGAGCAGTACTTC.

The chain recombines TRBV30 with TRBJ2-7, with TRBD1 matching over 9 bases. Per the germline V gene, CDR1 is GTSNPN and CDR2 is SVGIG (reference sequence). V was clipped by 3 bases and J by 0 bases; unmatched bases: 3. The CDR3 runs 14 residues. CDR3 DNA sequence: TGTGCCTGGAGGGGACAGGGCAGCTCCTACGAGCAGTACTTC. Its protein is CAWRGQGSSYEQYF.